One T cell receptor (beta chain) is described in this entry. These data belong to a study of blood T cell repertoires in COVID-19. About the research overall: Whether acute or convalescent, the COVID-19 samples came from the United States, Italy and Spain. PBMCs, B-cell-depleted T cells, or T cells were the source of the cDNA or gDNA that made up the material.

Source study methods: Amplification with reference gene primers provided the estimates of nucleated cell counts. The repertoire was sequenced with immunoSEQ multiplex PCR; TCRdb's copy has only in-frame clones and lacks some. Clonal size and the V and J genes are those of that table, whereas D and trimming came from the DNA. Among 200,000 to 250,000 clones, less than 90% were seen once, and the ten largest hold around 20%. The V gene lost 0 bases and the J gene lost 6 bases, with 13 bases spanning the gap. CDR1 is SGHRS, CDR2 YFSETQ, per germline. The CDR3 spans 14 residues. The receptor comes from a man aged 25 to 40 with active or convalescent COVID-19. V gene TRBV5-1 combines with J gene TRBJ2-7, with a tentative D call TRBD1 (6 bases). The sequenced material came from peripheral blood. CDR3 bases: TGCGCCAGCAGCTTGGGGGGGCAGGGCGGCGAGCAGTACTTC. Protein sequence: CASSLGGQGGEQYF.